This T cell receptor beta chain is from a study of CD8+ T cells in alopecia areata. Treatment specified: oral pan-JAK inhibitor, 5-10 mg twice daily. It was cDNA, reverse transcribed from extracted RNA, that served as the sequencing template. Clones were read by immunoSEQ multiplex PCR, and TCRdb kept only the in-frame ones, dropping some. The sample shows approximately 200,000 clones, 50% to 60% of them seen only once. This CDR3 region has 11 residues. Looked up from germline, CDR1 is SSHAT and CDR2 is FNYEAQ (reference sequence). Specimen: CD4+ T cells sorted from blood, collected at week 4, from a patient treated with tofacitinib. The TCR was taken from a human donor with alopecia areata. This sequence joins TRBV7-7 and TRBJ2-5; weak D call: TRBD2 (5 bases). CDR3 loop: CARRAKETQYF. The CDR3 nucleotides are TGTGCTAGGCGGGCTAAAGAGACCCAGTACTTC.